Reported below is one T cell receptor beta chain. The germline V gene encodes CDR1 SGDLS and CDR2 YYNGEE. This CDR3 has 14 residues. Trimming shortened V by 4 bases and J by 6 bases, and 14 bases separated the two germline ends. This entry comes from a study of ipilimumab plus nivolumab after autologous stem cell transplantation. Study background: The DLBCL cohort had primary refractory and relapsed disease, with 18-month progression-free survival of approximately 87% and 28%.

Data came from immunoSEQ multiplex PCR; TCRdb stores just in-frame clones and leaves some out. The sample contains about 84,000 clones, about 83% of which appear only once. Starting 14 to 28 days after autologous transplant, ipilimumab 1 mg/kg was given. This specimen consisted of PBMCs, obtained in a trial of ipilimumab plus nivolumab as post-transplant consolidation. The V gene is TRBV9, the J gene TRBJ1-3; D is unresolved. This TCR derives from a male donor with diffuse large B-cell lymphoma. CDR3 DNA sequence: TGTGCCAGCAGCCGCCTCGCAGGAGAAAACACCATATATTTT. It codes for CASSRLAGENTIYF.